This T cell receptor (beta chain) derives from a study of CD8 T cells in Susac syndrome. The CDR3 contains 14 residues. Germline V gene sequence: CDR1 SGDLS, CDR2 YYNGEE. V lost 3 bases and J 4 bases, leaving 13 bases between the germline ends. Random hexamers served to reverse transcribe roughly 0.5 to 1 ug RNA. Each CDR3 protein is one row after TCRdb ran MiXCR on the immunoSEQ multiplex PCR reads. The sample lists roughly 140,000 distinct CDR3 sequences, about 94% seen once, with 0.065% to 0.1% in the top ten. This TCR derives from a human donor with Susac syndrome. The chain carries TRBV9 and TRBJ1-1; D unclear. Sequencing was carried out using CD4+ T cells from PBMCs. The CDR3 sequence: CASSAWGAGTEAFF. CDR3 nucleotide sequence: TGTGCCAGCAGCGCATGGGGTGCGGGCACTGAAGCTTTCTTT.